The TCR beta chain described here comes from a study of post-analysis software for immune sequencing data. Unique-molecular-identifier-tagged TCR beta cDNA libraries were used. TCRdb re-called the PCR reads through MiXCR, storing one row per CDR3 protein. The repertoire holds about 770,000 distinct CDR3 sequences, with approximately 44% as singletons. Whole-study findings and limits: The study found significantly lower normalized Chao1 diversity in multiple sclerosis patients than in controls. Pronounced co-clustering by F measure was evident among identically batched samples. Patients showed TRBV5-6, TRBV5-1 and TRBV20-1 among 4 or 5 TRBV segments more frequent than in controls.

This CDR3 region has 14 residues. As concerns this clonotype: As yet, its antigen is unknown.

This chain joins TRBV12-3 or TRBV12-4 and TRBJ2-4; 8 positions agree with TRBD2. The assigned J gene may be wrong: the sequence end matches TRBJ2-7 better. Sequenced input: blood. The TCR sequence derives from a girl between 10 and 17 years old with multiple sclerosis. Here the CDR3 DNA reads TGTGCCAGCGGCCCCACGGGAGGGGGCTACGAGCAGTACGTC. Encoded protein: CASGPTGGGYEQYV.